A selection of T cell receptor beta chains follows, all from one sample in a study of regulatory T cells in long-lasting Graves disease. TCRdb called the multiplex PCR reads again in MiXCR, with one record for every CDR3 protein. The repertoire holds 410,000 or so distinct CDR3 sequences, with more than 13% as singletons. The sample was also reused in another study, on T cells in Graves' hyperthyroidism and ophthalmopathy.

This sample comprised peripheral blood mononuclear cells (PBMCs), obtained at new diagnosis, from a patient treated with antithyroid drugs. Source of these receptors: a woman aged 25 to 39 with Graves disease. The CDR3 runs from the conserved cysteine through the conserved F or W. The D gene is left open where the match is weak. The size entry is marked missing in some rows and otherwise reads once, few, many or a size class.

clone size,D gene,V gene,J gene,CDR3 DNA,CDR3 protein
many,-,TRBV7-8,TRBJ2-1,TGTGCCAGCAGCTTAGAAACAAACTACAATGAGCAGTTCTTC,CASSLETNYNEQFF
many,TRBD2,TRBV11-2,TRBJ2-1,TGTGCCAGCACCAGAGCGGGAATGACCGGTGAGCAGTTCTTC,CASTRAGMTGEQFF
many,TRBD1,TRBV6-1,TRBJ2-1,TGTGCCAGCATACGACAGGGGGCAGGTTCCGATGAGCAGTTCTTC,CASIRQGAGSDEQFF
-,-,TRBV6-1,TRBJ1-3,TGTGCCAGCAGGGACACTTACTCTGGAAACACCATATATTTT,CASRDTYSGNTIYF
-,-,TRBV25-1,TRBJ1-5,TGTGCCAGCAGTGAAACAGGGTACAATCAGCCCCAGCATTTT,CASSETGYNQPQHF
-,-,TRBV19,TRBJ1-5,TGTACTAGTAGTCCTAGGGGATCTGGCCGCCAGCATTTT,CTSSPRGSGRQHF
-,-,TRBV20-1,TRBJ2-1,TGCAGTGCTAGGGAGGCTAATAGCAATGAGCAGTTCTTC,CSAREANSNEQFF
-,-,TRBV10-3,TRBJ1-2,TGTGCCATCAGTGAGTCTTGGGGCGATAGCTATGGCTACACCTTC,CAISESWGDSYGYTF
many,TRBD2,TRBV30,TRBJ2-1,TGTGCCTGGAGCGAGGGACTAGCGATTAATGAGCAGTTCTTC,CAWSEGLAINEQFF
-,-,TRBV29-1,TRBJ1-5,TGCAGCGTTACAGGTTTAAATCAGCCCCAGCATTTT,CSVTGLNQPQHF
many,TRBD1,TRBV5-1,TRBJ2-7,TGCGCCAGCAGCTTGGCCCCCGGGACAGGGCCATACGAGCAGTACTTC,CASSLAPGTGPYEQYF
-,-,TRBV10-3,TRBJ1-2,TGTGCCATCAGCCCAGGGGCATACTATGGCTACACCTTC,CAISPGAYYGYTF
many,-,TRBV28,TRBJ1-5,TGTGCCAGCAGTGACACCAGGGACCAGCCCCAGCATTTT,CASSDTRDQPQHF
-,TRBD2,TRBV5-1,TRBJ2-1,TGCGCCAGCAGCTGGGCGGGGGGGCTCGACAATGAGCAGTTCTTC,CASSWAGGLDNEQFF
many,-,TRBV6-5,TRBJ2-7,TGTGCCAGCAGTTCCGGAGCGAACTACGAGCAGTACTTC,CASSSGANYEQYF
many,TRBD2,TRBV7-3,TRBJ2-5,TGTGCCAGCAGCTTAGGCGGGAGCGGGACCCAGTACTTC,CASSLGGSGTQYF
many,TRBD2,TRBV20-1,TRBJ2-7,TGCAGTGCTACTCTAGCGGGAGTTATCTACGAGCAGTACTTC,CSATLAGVIYEQYF
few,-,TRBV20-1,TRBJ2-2,TGCAGTGCTAGAACCGGGACCGCTAACACCGGGGAGCTGTTTTTT,CSARTGTANTGELFF
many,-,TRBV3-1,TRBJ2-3,TGTGCCAGCAGCTCCAGGACGCGCACAGATACGCAGTATTTT,CASSSRTRTDTQYF
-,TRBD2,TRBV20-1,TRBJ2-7,TGCAGTGCGCGACTAGCGGTCTCCTACGAGCAGTACTTC,CSARLAVSYEQYF
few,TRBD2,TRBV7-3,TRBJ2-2,TGTGCCAGCAGCACCGATAGCGGGAGGCTAAACACCGGGGAGCTGTTTTTT,CASSTDSGRLNTGELFF
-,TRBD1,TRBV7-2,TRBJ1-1,TGTGCCAGCAGCTTCGTTCAGGGGGTGAACACTGAAGCTTTCTTT,CASSFVQGVNTEAFF
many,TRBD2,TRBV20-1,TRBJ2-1,TGCAGTGCTAGAGACCTTGCGGGAGGGCGGGCTGAGCAGTTCTTC,CSARDLAGGRAEQFF
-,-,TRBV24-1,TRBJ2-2,TGTGCCACCAGTGATCGTTTAGGGGGTACCGGGGAGCTGTTTTTT,CATSDRLGGTGELFF
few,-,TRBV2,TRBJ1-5,TGTGCCAGCAGTGAAACAGGGCGCAGCAATCAGCCCCAGCATTTT,CASSETGRSNQPQHF
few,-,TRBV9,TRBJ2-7,TGTGCCAGCAGTCAAACCGACAGAACCTACGAGCAGTACTTC,CASSQTDRTYEQYF
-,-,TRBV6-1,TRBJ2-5,TGTGCCAGCAGTGAAGCGCTGCTGGCCTCGTACCAAGAGACCCAGTACTTC,CASSEALLASYQETQYF
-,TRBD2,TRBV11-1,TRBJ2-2,TGTGCCAGCAGCTTAACTAGCGGGAGCCCCTCCGGGGAGCTGTTTTTT,CASSLTSGSPSGELFF
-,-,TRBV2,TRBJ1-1,TGTGCCAGCAGTGAAGTAAGGACCGCTGAAGCTTTCTTT,CASSEVRTAEAFF
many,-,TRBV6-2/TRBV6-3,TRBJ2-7,TGTGCCAGCAGTTACGCTGGGGAAGACTACGAGCAGTACTTC,CASSYAGEDYEQYF
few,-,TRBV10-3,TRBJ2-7,TGTGCCATCAGTGTTTCCTACGAGCAGTACTTC,CAISVSYEQYF
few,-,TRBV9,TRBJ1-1,TGTGCCAGCAGCGTAGAAGGGCAGGGTTTCACTGAAGCTTTCTTT,CASSVEGQGFTEAFF
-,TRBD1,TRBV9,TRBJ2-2,TGTGCCAGCAGCTTCCCAGGGGGCGCGAGCACCGGGGAGCTGTTTTTT,CASSFPGGASTGELFF
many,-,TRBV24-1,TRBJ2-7,TGTGCCACCAGTGATTCCGTACTAGGCGAGCAGTACTTC,CATSDSVLGEQYF
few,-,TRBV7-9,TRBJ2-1,TGTGCCAGCAGCCAGAGGGGCGAGCAGTTCTTC,CASSQRGEQFF
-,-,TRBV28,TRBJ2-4,TGTGCCAGCAGTTTCGAAAACATTCAGTACTTC,CASSFENIQYF
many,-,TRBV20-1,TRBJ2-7,TGCAGTGTTCGAACCGGGCTGACCTCCTACGAGCAGTACTTC,CSVRTGLTSYEQYF
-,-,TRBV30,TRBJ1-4,TGTGCCTGTGACGGTAATGAAAAACTGTTTTTT,CACDGNEKLFF
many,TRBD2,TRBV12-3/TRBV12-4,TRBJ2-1,TGTGCCAGCAGCTTGACTAGCGGCCCCAATGAGCAGTTCTTC,CASSLTSGPNEQFF
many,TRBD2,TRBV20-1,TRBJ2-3,TGCAGTGCCCGACTAGCGGGAGTAGATACGCAGTATTTT,CSARLAGVDTQYF
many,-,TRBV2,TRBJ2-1,TGTGCGGGGGGTGTCTACAATGAGCAGTTCTTC,CAGGVYNEQFF
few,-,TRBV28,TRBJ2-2,TGTGCCAGCAGCCAAGGGCACCCTAGCACCGGGGAGCTGTTTTTT,CASSQGHPSTGELFF
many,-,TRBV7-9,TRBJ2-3,TGTGCCAGCAGCGATACAGGGAGTTCAACAGATACGCAGTATTTT,CASSDTGSSTDTQYF
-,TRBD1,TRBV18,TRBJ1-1,TGTGCCAGCTCACTAGACAGGGCCGGGACTGAAGCTTTCTTT,CASSLDRAGTEAFF
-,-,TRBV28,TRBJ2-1,TGTGCCAGCACCCCGTCGGGAGAGGCTGAGCAGTTCTTC,CASTPSGEAEQFF
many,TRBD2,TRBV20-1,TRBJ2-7,TGCAGTGCCACCCCGGGACTAGTTCGCGAGCAGTACTTC,CSATPGLVREQYF
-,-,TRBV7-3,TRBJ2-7,TGTGCCAGCAGCTCAACCCGTGGGTCCGAGCAGTACTTC,CASSSTRGSEQYF
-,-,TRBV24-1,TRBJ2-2,TGTGCCACCAGTGACCAGCGGAAGGTCTTCGGGGAGCTGTTTTTT,CATSDQRKVFGELFF
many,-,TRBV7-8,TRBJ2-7,TGTGCCAGCAGACCGTTTTGGAGGGGTGCTGGCGAGCAGTACTTC,CASRPFWRGAGEQYF
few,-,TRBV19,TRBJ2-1,TGTGCCAGTAGTATAGGCGGGGCGGGAAAGGGCTACAATGAGCAGTTCTTC,CASSIGGAGKGYNEQFF
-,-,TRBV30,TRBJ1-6,TGTGCCTGGAGTGTGATGCGTTCACCCCTCCACTTT,CAWSVMRSPLHF
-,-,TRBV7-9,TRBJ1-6,TGTGCCAGCAGCTTTTCTGGCAGGATTTCCTCACCCCTCCACTTT,CASSFSGRISSPLHF
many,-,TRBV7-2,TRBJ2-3,TGTGCCAGCAGCTTAAAGGCAGACACAGATACGCAGTATTTT,CASSLKADTDTQYF